Shown below are 31 T cell receptor beta chains from a single sample sequenced in a study of PD-1 blockade in classical Hodgkin lymphoma. Here immunoSEQ multiplex PCR was the method, and the copy in TCRdb shows in-frame clones only, minus some. The table records roughly 41,000 clones, around 90% of them present only once. Every patient relapsed after autologous stem cell transplantation, and brentuximab vedotin exposure varied. The source material was peripheral blood mononuclear cells (PBMCs), sampled before the second cycle of nivolumab. All receptors derive from a human donor with classical Hodgkin lymphoma.

The chain is built from TRBV4-2 and TRBJ2-7; D is ambiguous. From germline, CDR1 is LGHNA and CDR2 YNFKEQ. There are 12 residues in the CDR3. V gave up 5 bases and J gave up 4 bases, with 9 bases separating them. This CDR3 is CASSLLEYEQYF. CDR3 bases: TGTGCCAGCAGCTTATTGGAATACGAGCAGTACTTC.

The V call is TRBV7-8, the J call TRBJ1-1, with D hard to call. Trimming pared 1 base from V and 6 bases from J, leaving 9 bases between. The length of the CDR3 is 13 residues. The V gene's germline CDR1 is SGHVS and CDR2 FQNEAQ. The CDR3 loop reads CASSLVRQAEAFF. As DNA, the CDR3 is TGTGCCAGCAGCTTAGTCAGGCAGGCTGAAGCTTTCTTT.

The chain carries TRBV9 and TRBJ1-2, with D possibly being TRBD1 (6 bases). Trimming took 5 bases from V and 4 from J, leaving 15 bases between them. This CDR3 is built from 14 residues. CDR1 is SGDLS, CDR2 YYNGEE, per germline. CDR3 protein: CASRIQGSSYGYTF. The CDR3 nucleotides read TGTGCCAGCAGGATCCAGGGGTCGAGCTATGGCTACACCTTC. The full variable domain, completed using reference TRBV9 and TRBJ1-2, is DSGVTQTPKHLITATGQRVTLRCSPRSGDLSVYWYQQSLDQGLQFLIQYYNGEERAKGNILERFSAQQFPDLHSELNLSSLELGDSALYFCASRIQGSSYGYTFGSGTRLTVV.

V is TRBV28 and J is TRBJ1-5; D not certain. The CDR3 runs 14 residues. Looked up from germline, CDR1 is MDHEN and CDR2 is SYDVKM. Trimming stripped 6 bases from V and 6 bases from J, with 15 bases between. The CDR3 loop is CASSLAISRQPQHF. For the CDR3, the DNA is TGTGCCAGCAGCCTCGCGATCAGCCGTCAGCCCCAGCATTTT.

Only one count was recorded for this clone. The V gene is TRBV7-8, the J gene TRBJ2-7, with 7 bases fitting TRBD2. From germline, CDR1 is SGHVS and CDR2 FQNEAQ. The ends lost 5 bases at V and 1 base at J; junction bases unmatched: 14. CDR3 length: 17 residues. The CDR3 sequence: CASSRRAGRADSYEQYF. The CDR3 region has the DNA TGTGCCAGCAGCAGAAGAGCGGGACGCGCCGATTCCTACGAGCAGTACTTC.

The chain couples TRBV10-1 to TRBJ2-7; possibly TRBD2 for D (6 bases). Trimming pared 6 bases from V and 12 bases from J, leaving 18 bases between. This CDR3 region has 12 residues. In germline, CDR1 is WNHNN, CDR2 SYGVQD (reference sequence). CDR3 sequence: CASSPGTQFLYF. CDR3 nucleotides: TGCGCCAGCAGCCCCGGGACTCAATTTCTGTACTTC.

The chain is built from TRBV5-6 and TRBJ2-7; D is uncertain. CDR3 length: 12 amino acids. V gave up 0 bases and J gave up 7 bases, with 8 bases separating them. The germline gives CDR1 SGHDT, CDR2 YYEEEE. This CDR3 is CASSLGLWEQYF. The CDR3 nucleotides are TGTGCCAGCAGCTTGGGTCTTTGGGAGCAGTACTTC.

The rearrangement joins TRBV30 to TRBJ1-3; D remains unclear. The CDR3 length is 13 residues. Trimming pared 4 bases from V and 0 bases from J, leaving 7 bases between. Germline assignment: CDR1 GTSNPN and CDR2 SVGIG (reference sequence). The CDR3 region has the DNA TGTGCCTGGACACAGCTCTCTGGAAACACCATATATTTT. Amino acid sequence: CAWTQLSGNTIYF.

For the CDR3, the DNA is TGTGCCAGCAGCTTAGCAATGATGGGGACATGGAACACCGGGGAGCTGTTTTTT. Its protein is CASSLAMMGTWNTGELFF. V usage is TRBV7-9 and J usage is TRBJ2-2; a weak D match, TRBD1 (6 bases). The CDR3 totals 18 residues. Trimming pared 0 bases from V and 1 base from J, leaving 15 bases between. Germline loops: CDR1 SEHNR, CDR2 FQNEAQ (reference sequence). The full variable domain, completed using reference TRBV7-9 and TRBJ2-2, is DTGVSQNPRHKITKRGQNVTFRCDPISEHNRLYWYRQTLGQGPEFLTYFQNEAQLEKSRLLSDRFSAERPKGSFSTLEIQRTEQGDSAMYLCASSLAMMGTWNTGELFFGEGSRLTVL.

Written as DNA, the CDR3 is TGTGCCAGTAGATGGGGGAGCACAGATACGCAGTATTTT. It translates to CASRWGSTDTQYF. This chain connects TRBV19 to TRBJ2-3; tentatively, D is TRBD1 or TRBD2 (5 bases each). Germline assignment: CDR1 LNHDA and CDR2 SQIVND (reference sequence). There are 13 residues in the CDR3. V lost 6 bases and J 0 bases, leaving 7 bases between the germline ends.

This sequence joins TRBV19 and TRBJ2-7, with 7 bases aligning to TRBD1. Per the germline V gene, CDR1 is LNHDA and CDR2 is SQIVND (reference sequence). There are 15 residues in the CDR3. The V and J ends lost 5 bases and 1 base, in that order; junction bases with no gene match: 8. DNA of the CDR3: TGTGCCAGTAGTGTCACCGGGACAGTTTCCTACGAGCAGTACTTC. Translated, it gives CASSVTGTVSYEQYF.

The gene calls are TRBV27 and TRBJ1-1; 7 bases match TRBD1. This CDR3 is built from 17 residues. Germline CDR1 and CDR2: MNHEY and SMNVEV (reference sequence). Trimming cost V 2 bases and J 0 bases; bases outside gene matches: 9. The CDR3: CASSLGPGQLMNTEAFF. In DNA form, the CDR3 reads TGTGCCAGCAGTTTAGGACCGGGACAGCTCATGAACACTGAAGCTTTCTTT.

V usage is TRBV27 and J usage is TRBJ2-1, with D unresolved. With 5 bases removed from V and 5 bases from J, the gap between germline ends came to 10 bases. The CDR3 has 13 amino acids. Germline CDR1 reads MNHEY; CDR2 reads SMNVEV (reference sequence). The CDR3 loop is CASSPVDDNEQFF. The CDR3 DNA reads as TGTGCCAGCAGTCCCGTGGACGACAATGAGCAGTTCTTC.

A few counts support this clone. The genes are TRBV28 and TRBJ1-1; maybe TRBD1 (5 bases). The CDR3 contains 15 residues. V was pared by 6 bases and J by 3 bases, with 17 bases between. Germline lookup yields CDR1 MDHEN and CDR2 SYDVKM. The CDR3 is CASRTGGKVDTEAFF. The CDR3 region has the DNA TGTGCCAGCAGAACGGGGGGGAAGGTAGACACTGAAGCTTTCTTT.

This chain uses TRBV2 with TRBJ2-7; D gene ambiguous. From germline, CDR1 is SNHLY and CDR2 FYNNEI. Trimming stripped 11 bases from V and 9 bases from J, with 17 bases between. CDR3 length: 11 amino acids. CDR3 nucleotide sequence: TGTGCCGGGTCGATCAGTTTCGGGCAGTACTTC. Its translation: CAGSISFGQYF.

The chain has TRBV6-1 and TRBJ1-5, with TRBD1 matching 7 bases. Unmatched junction bases numbered 3, after V lost 4 bases and J lost 6 bases. Germline V gene data show CDR1 as MNHNS and CDR2 as SASEGT. The CDR3 consists of 13 residues. The CDR3 loop is CASSVQGTQPQHF. The CDR3 region has the DNA TGTGCCAGCAGTGTACAGGGGACTCAGCCCCAGCATTTT.

The chain has TRBV29-1 and TRBJ2-1, with D tentatively TRBD1 (5 bases). Germline loops: CDR1 SQVTM, CDR2 ANQGSEA. This CDR3 contains 13 residues. Trimming removed 6 bases at V and 13 bases at J, with 22 bases between. As DNA, the CDR3 is TGCAGCGTCCCCGGGCAAGGGGCGATACAACAGTTCTTC. Translating it yields CSVPGQGAIQQFF.

This clone was seen more than once but under ten times. V usage is TRBV4-1 and J usage is TRBJ2-7; TRBD1 matches 9 bases. V was clipped by 0 bases and J by 5 bases; unmatched bases: 5. CDR3 length equals 15 residues. CDR1 MGHRA and CDR2 YSYEKL come from the germline V gene. CDR3 nucleotides: TGCGCCAGCAGCCAAGAAGGACAGGGGATCCACGAGCAGTACTTC. As protein: CASSQEGQGIHEQYF.

CDR3 sequence (DNA): TGTGCCAGTCTGCTAGAGTCCCAAAACATTCAGTACTTC. Protein: CASLLESQNIQYF. The chain combines TRBV2 with TRBJ2-4; D is undetermined. The V gene's germline CDR1 is SNHLY and CDR2 FYNNEI. Trimming left V 9 bases short and J 5 bases short, with 14 bases between. The CDR3 length is 13 residues.

In this sample, this clone turned up once. The rearrangement uses TRBV5-1 and TRBJ2-7; TRBD2 matches 13 bases. Germline values: CDR1 SGHRS, CDR2 YFSETQ. The trim removed 3 bases at V and 3 bases at J, leaving 12 bases unmatched. The length of the CDR3 is 18 residues. In nucleotides, the CDR3 is TGCGCCAGCAGCTCTCCCTCCGGGACTAGCGGGGACTACTACGAGCAGTACTTC. Amino acids: CASSSPSGTSGDYYEQYF. Full variable domain (outside the CDR3, taken from reference TRBV5-1 and TRBJ2-7): KAGVTQTPRYLIKTRGQQVTLSCSPISGHRSVSWYQQTPGQGLQFLFEYFSETQRNKGNFPGRFSGRQFSNSRSEMNVSTLELGDSALYLCASSSPSGTSGDYYEQYFGPGTRLTVT.

The rearrangement links TRBV6-5 to TRBJ2-1, with 15 nucleotides matching TRBD2. Per germline, CDR1 MNHEY and CDR2 SVGAGI. The length of the CDR3 is 16 residues. Trimming took 2 bases from V and 4 from J; bases not matched to a gene: 0. The CDR3 reads CASSYGTSGRYNEQFF. The CDR3 nucleotides are TGTGCCAGCAGTTACGGGACTAGCGGGAGGTACAATGAGCAGTTCTTC.

The rearrangement joins TRBV5-4 to TRBJ2-3; no clear D gene. The CDR3 covers 16 residues. In germline, CDR1 is SGHNT, CDR2 YYREEE (reference sequence). Trimming took off 5 bases at V and 7 bases at J, with 23 bases between the two ends. CDR3 region: CASSVTGSRELYTQYF. The CDR3 coding sequence is TGTGCCAGCAGTGTAACCGGGTCCCGAGAATTATATACGCAGTATTTT.

The chain links TRBV9 to TRBJ2-1, with 10 bases matching TRBD2. Losses at the gene ends were 6 bases for V and 4 bases for J; bases not matched to a gene: 7. CDR1 SGDLS and CDR2 YYNGEE come from the germline V gene. This CDR3 is built from 15 residues. Written as DNA, the CDR3 is TGTGCCAGCACCCCCGGACTAGCGGTTTACAATGAGCAGTTCTTC. The encoded protein is CASTPGLAVYNEQFF.

The chain uses TRBV6-5 and TRBJ1-1; 7 nucleotides match TRBD1. This CDR3 has 15 amino acids. Trimming took 1 base from V and 4 from J; bases not matched to a gene: 6. CDR1 and CDR2 from the germline V gene are MNHEY and SVGAGI. The CDR3 sequence: CASSYLGRGGTEAFF. Here the CDR3 DNA reads TGTGCCAGCAGTTACTTGGGCAGGGGGGGCACTGAAGCTTTCTTT.

This CDR3 reads CASSLALGQGIEKLFF. In nucleotides, the CDR3 is TGCGCCAGCAGCTTGGCCTTGGGACAGGGTATTGAAAAACTGTTTTTT. The genes are TRBV5-1 and TRBJ1-4; 9 bases agree with TRBD1. Germline V CDR1 and CDR2: SGHRS, YFSETQ. V shed 0 bases, J shed 7 bases, and the junction held 7 bases outside the gene matches. CDR3 length equals 16 residues.

The chain uses TRBV25-1 and TRBJ1-3; 7 nucleotides line up with TRBD1. Germline-derived CDR1 and CDR2 are MGHDK and SYGVNS. V lost 4 bases, J lost 4 bases, and 4 bases stayed unmatched. CDR3 size: 14 residues. This CDR3 reads CASSARGSGNTIYF. The CDR3 DNA follows: TGTGCCAGCAGTGCCAGGGGGTCCGGAAACACCATATATTTT.

On this clone: At one of its ends the junction is not consistent with the germline gene, which may arise from a read error. This sequence joins TRBV7-7 and TRBJ2-5, with 11 bases aligning to TRBD2. The CDR3 extends over 16 amino acids. Germline loops: CDR1 SSHAT, CDR2 FNYEAQ (reference sequence). Here the CDR3 reads CASSSLAGGYQETQYF. The CDR3, as DNA: TGTGCTAGCAGCTCTTTAGCGGGGGGGTACCAAGAGACCCAGTACTTC.

This chain connects TRBV11-3 to TRBJ2-3; D may match TRBD1 or TRBD2 (6 bases each). Trimming cost V 2 bases and J 3 bases, with 9 bases left between them. The CDR3 length is 14 residues. Germline assignment: CDR1 SGHNT and CDR2 YENEEA. CDR3 sequence (DNA): TGTGCCAGCAGCTTACGGGGGCTGACAGATACGCAGTATTTT. It encodes CASSLRGLTDTQYF. The complete variable domain, with remaining parts taken from reference TRBV11-3 and TRBJ2-3, reads EAGVVQSPRYKIIEKKQPVAFWCNPISGHNTLYWYLQNLGQGPELLIRYENEEAVDDSQLPKDRFSAERLKGVDSTLKIQPAELGDSAVYLCASSLRGLTDTQYFGPGTRLTVL.

This clone was detected once. The rearrangement uses TRBV4-1 and TRBJ2-7; a weak D match, TRBD2 (6 bases). V was clipped by 0 bases and J by 4 bases, with 19 bases between them. In germline, CDR1 is MGHRA, CDR2 YSYEKL. The length of the CDR3 is 17 residues. The CDR3 is CASSQEPVLARVYEQYF. The DNA for the CDR3 is TGCGCCAGCAGCCAAGAGCCGGTCCTAGCGCGAGTTTACGAGCAGTACTTC.

The CDR3 DNA reads TGTGCCAGCAGCTTAAGTGGGGAGACTGAAGCTTTCTTT. Its translation: CASSLSGETEAFF. This rearrangement joins TRBV7-3 to TRBJ1-1, with D uncertain. The germline CDR1 and CDR2 sequences are SGHTA and FQGTGA. Between the trimmed V and J ends, which lost 1 base and 5 bases, there was a span of 8 bases. CDR3 length equals 13 residues.

The rearrangement joins TRBV5-4 to TRBJ2-5; the D gene could be TRBD1 or TRBD2 (5 bases each). This CDR3 is built from 15 residues. Germline V CDR1 and CDR2: SGHNT, YYREEE (reference sequence). V was trimmed by 4 bases and J by 1 base, leaving 14 bases between them. The CDR3 nucleotides read TGTGCCAGCAGCCGGGACCCTACCCCCCAAGAGACCCAGTACTTC. Translation gives CASSRDPTPQETQYF.